Listed below are T cell receptor beta chains from one sample, sequenced in a study of blood T cell repertoires in COVID-19. Using immunoSEQ multiplex PCR, the repertoire was profiled, and TCRdb retains in-frame clones only, with some absent. The data hold 250,000 to 400,000 clones, with roughly 88% observed a single time. The specimen sequenced was peripheral blood. These TCRs come from a woman between 25 and 40 years old with COVID-19, enrolled during active disease. The CDR3 runs from the conserved cysteine through the conserved F or W. Each record gives: D gene, J gene, V gene, CDR3 protein, CDR3 DNA. A D gene is named only where the DNA matches it firmly.

>.|TRBJ1-3|TRBV12-3/TRBV12-4
CASRQSGNTIYF
TGTGCCAGCAGACAATCCGGAAACACCATATATTTT
>.|TRBJ1-1|TRBV27
CASSILGLNTEAFF
TGTGCCAGCAGTATTCTAGGATTGAACACTGAAGCTTTCTTT
>.|TRBJ1-4|TRBV2
CASSWGGPNEKLFF
TGTGCCAGCTCCTGGGGGGGTCCCAATGAAAAACTGTTTTTT
>.|TRBJ1-5|TRBV10-3
CAISERDSNQPQHF
TGTGCCATCAGTGAACGGGATAGCAATCAGCCCCAGCATTTT
>.|TRBJ2-6|TRBV5-6
CASSLTGPGASSGANVLTF
TGTGCCAGCAGCTTGACGGGCCCAGGGGCGAGCTCTGGGGCCAACGTCCTGACTTTC
>TRBD2|TRBJ2-5|TRBV14
CASSSPVLAGGAETQYF
TGTGCCAGCAGCTCGCCGGTACTAGCGGGAGGGGCAGAGACCCAGTACTTC
>.|TRBJ1-1|TRBV19
CASRYRGNTEAFF
TGTGCCAGTAGATATAGGGGGAACACTGAAGCTTTCTTT
>TRBD1|TRBJ1-4|TRBV4-1
CASSQVPGQGTTNEKLFF
TGCGCCAGCAGCCAAGTCCCCGGACAGGGAACAACTAATGAAAAACTGTTTTTT
>.|TRBJ1-2|TRBV3-1/TRBV3-2
CASSPDTGIGYGYTF
TGTGCCAGCAGCCCTGACACAGGAATCGGCTATGGCTACACCTTC
>.|TRBJ1-1|TRBV19
CASRGQSFTEAFF
TGTGCCAGTAGGGGCCAGTCCTTCACTGAAGCTTTCTTT